This T cell receptor beta chain is from a study of CXCR3-negative and CXCR3-positive naive CD8 T cells. In the study overall: Summed over all libraries, TRB reads came to about 140 million, with about 1.5 +/- 0.3 million per library.

Libraries were UMI-labeled 5' RACE TRB cDNA. Following a re-call of the 5' RACE reads, TCRdb has one entry per CDR3 protein and lacks DNA. The ten top clones account for approximately 1.5%, within a sample of about 6,900 distinct CDR3 sequences. Study results and caveats: In CXCR3-positive naive cells, the TRB CDR3s were more hydrophobic than in CXCR3-negative naive cells. Memory CD8+ cells had much lower diversity, and both naive subsets had comparably high diversity.

Phenotypically, naive CD8+ T cells corresponded to CD45RO-CCR7+CD27+CD95-. Details on this clonotype: The antigen remains unidentified.

The CDR3 runs to 15 residues. The germline V gene has CDR1 SGHTA and CDR2 FQGTGA. The TCR sequence derives from a human donor in good health. Some clones in this sample may be carry-over from other donors' samples. The sample comprised naive CXCR3+ CD8+ T cells from blood. Subset described: CD45RO-CCR7+CD27+CD95- naive CD8+ T cells expressing CXCR3 (TNR3+). This chain joins TRBV7-3 and TRBJ1-1; the D call from TCRdb, TRBD1, cannot be confirmed without DNA. This CDR3 reads CASSSRDRLNTEAFF. Full variable domain (missing parts from reference TRBV7-3 and TRBJ1-1): GAGVSQTPSNKVTEKGKYVELRCDPISGHTALYWYRQSLGQGPEFLIYFQGTGAADDSGLPNDRFFAVRPEGSVSTLKIQRTERGDSAVYLCASSSRDRLNTEAFFGQGTRLTVV.